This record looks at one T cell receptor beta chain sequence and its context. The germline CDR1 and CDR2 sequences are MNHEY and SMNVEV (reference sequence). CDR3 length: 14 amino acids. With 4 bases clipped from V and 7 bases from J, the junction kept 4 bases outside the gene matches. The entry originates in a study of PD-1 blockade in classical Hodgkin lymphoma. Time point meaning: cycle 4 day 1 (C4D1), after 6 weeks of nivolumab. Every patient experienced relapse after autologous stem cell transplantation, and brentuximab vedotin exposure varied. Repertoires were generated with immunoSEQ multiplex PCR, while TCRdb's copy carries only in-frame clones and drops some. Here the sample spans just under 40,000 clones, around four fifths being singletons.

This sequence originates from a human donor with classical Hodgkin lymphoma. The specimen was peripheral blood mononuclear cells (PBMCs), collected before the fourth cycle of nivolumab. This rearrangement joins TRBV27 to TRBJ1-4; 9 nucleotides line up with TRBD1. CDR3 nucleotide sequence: TGTGCCAGCAGTTGGGACAGGGAAAGTGAAAAACTGTTTTTT. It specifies CASSWDRESEKLFF.